These T cell receptor beta chains were read from a single sample in a study of T cell repertoires in cytomegalovirus infection. These receptors' antigens are unknown. TCRdb processed the reads anew with MiXCR; each CDR3 protein has one entry. This sample has 700,000 to 900,000 distinct CDR3 sequences; 29% occur once, and the top ten carry over 10%. Sample: cultured CD8+ T cells from PBMCs, taken from culture after CMV antigen stimulation. These TCRs come from a human donor in good health (CMV status not recorded). Some clones in this sample may be carry-over from other donors' samples. Each CDR3 is given with its conserved first and last residue. The D gene is left open where the match is weak. Size is omitted from some rows. Given values are once, few, many or a class for expanded clones.

v_call	d_call	j_call	clone_size	cdr3_aa	cdr3_nt
TRBV10-3	-	TRBJ2-3	-	CAISAETVVSDTQYF	TGTGCCATCAGTGCCGAGACCGTGGTATCAGATACGCAGTATTTT
TRBV7-2	-	TRBJ2-5	many	CASSRRLGYQETQYF	TGTGCCAGCAGCCGACGACTGGGGTACCAAGAGACCCAGTACTTC
TRBV11-2	TRBD2	TRBJ2-3	few	CASSLPLAGGPDTDTQYF	TGTGCCAGCAGCTTACCGCTAGCGGGGGGCCCTGACACAGATACGCAGTATTTT
TRBV7-9	TRBD1	TRBJ1-2	-	CASSLSQDRVYTF	TGTGCCAGCAGCTTAAGTCAGGACAGGGTATACACCTTC
TRBV6-2/TRBV6-3	-	TRBJ2-1	few	CASSYSITAEQFF	TGTGCCAGCAGTTACTCGATTACAGCTGAGCAGTTCTTC
TRBV7-2	-	TRBJ2-5	many	CASSLGRQETQYF	TGTGCCAGCAGCTTAGGGCGGCAAGAGACCCAGTACTTC
TRBV27	-	TRBJ2-1	many	CASELIHTGGGGRRIGNEQFF	TGTGCCAGCGAACTGATTCATACAGGGGGGGGCGGTAGAAGGATAGGCAATGAGCAGTTCTTC
TRBV27	-	TRBJ2-1	-	CASSLSKAVNNEQFF	TGTGCCAGCAGTTTATCGAAGGCAGTCAACAATGAGCAGTTCTTC
TRBV28	-	TRBJ1-5	few	CASSPQQLGSNQPQHF	TGTGCCAGCAGCCCTCAACAGTTAGGTAGCAATCAGCCCCAGCATTTT
TRBV15	TRBD1	TRBJ2-1	-	CATSRDRGGYNEQFF	TGTGCCACCAGCAGGGACAGGGGTGGGTACAATGAGCAGTTCTTC
TRBV4-1	TRBD2	TRBJ2-1	-	CASSQDQLAGSYNEQFF	TGCGCCAGCAGCCAAGATCAACTAGCGGGATCCTACAATGAGCAGTTCTTC